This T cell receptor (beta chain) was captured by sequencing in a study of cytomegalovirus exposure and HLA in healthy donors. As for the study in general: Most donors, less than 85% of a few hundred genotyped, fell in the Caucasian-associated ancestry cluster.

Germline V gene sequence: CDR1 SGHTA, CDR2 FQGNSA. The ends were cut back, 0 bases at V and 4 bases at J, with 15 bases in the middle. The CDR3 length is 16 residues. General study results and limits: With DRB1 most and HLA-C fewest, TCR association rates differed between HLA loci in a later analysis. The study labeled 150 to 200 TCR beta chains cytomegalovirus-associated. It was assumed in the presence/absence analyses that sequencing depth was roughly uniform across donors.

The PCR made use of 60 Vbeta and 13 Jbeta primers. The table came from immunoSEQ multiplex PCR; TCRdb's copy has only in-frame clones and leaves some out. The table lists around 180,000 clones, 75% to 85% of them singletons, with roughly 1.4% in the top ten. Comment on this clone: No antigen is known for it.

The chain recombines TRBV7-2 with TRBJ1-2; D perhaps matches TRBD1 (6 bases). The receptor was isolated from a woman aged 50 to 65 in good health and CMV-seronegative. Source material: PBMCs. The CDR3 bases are TGTGCCAGCAGCTTAGCCATTACCGGGACAACCTATGGCTACACCTTC. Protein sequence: CASSLAITGTTYGYTF.